This is a list of T cell receptor beta chains from one sample in a study of cytomegalovirus exposure and HLA in healthy donors. Measured with immunoSEQ multiplex PCR; TCRdb has only the in-frame clones, and not every one. The sample includes 150,000 to 200,000 clones, over 70% of them seen just once. Sequences were obtained from PBMCs. Receptors were obtained from a male donor in good health and CMV-seronegative. Both conserved end residues are part of each CDR3.

>TRBJ2-7|TRBV27
CASSPRAGVGAYEQYF
>TRBJ1-4|TRBV18
CASSPRPGAAEKLFF
>TRBJ1-2|TRBV6-5
CASSYTGSNYGYTF
>TRBJ2-1|TRBV19
CASSIAASITYNEQFF
>TRBJ1-5|TRBV27
CASSPRHAINTEYSNQPQHF
>TRBJ1-5|TRBV27
CASSLEGPRWNQPQHF
>TRBJ2-6|TRBV19
CAISSGANVLTF
>TRBJ2-1|TRBV11-3
CASSKRLAEEQFF
>TRBJ1-2|TRBV27
CASSAGVRYGYTF
>TRBJ1-5|TRBV2
CASNAQGVGGNQPQHF
>TRBJ2-7|TRBV6-6
CASRDRDGIYEQYF